This is a list of T cell receptor beta chains from one sample in a study of T cell repertoires in cytomegalovirus infection. TCRdb reprocessed the reads via MiXCR and lists one record per CDR3 protein. The table has about 240,000 distinct CDR3 sequences, roughly 6.5% seen once. The material sequenced was PBMCs. These receptors were collected from a human donor in good health (CMV status not recorded). Some clones in this sample may be carry-over from other donors' samples. Both conserved end residues are trimmed from each CDR3. Each record gives: V gene, CDR3 protein.

TRBV5-1	ASSFQSSGANVLT
TRBV6-6	ASSLTVFDQPQH
TRBV14	ASSSLTGNPPLH
TRBV5-1	ASSFDDRSPGELF
TRBV7-2	ASSLAHRMVPEEQY
TRBV7-2	ASSSDGTGAREQY
TRBV29-1	SVEDGHLANTGELF
TRBV6-2/TRBV6-3	ASSKGELYGYT
TRBV25-1	ASSPQTGGGEKLF
TRBV5-8	ASSLGQGSTEAF
TRBV5-1	ASSWGAGAETQY
TRBV7-3	ASSLGLASTDTQY
TRBV5-4	ASSYDRGGETQY
TRBV28	ASSSRQRPIYEQY
TRBV7-2	ASSSSAGNTIY
TRBV6-2/TRBV6-3	ASTLRGPYQPQH
TRBV19	ASTVYSARAEAF